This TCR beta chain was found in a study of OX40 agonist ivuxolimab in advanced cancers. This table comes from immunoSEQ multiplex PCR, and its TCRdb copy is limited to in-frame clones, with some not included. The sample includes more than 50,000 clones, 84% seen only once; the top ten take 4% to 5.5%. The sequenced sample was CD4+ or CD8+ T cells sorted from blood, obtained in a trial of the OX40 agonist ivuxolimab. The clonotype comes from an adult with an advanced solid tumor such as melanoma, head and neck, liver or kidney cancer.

CDR3: CSVFWRRGETQYF. The DNA for the CDR3 is TGCAGCGTTTTTTGGCGGAGAGGGGAGACCCAGTACTTC. The chain combines TRBV29-1 with TRBJ2-5; perhaps TRBD2 as D (5 bases). V lost 5 bases and J 5 bases, leaving 15 bases between the germline ends. The length of the CDR3 is 13 residues. Germline CDR1 reads SQVTM; CDR2 reads ANQGSEA.